Presented here are 20 T cell receptor beta chains from one specimen sequenced in a study of OX40 agonist ivuxolimab in advanced cancers. Library preparation was by the immunoSEQ multiplex PCR assay. Entries here come from immuneACCESS through TCRdb and include only in-frame sequences with V and J called. Some clones fail to appear in such tables; in the studies checked, an unresolved V gene covers under half of the shortfall, and the cause of the remainder is unknown. This sample holds 70,000 or so clones; roughly nine tenths were observed only once. The ten largest account for under 1.5% of the sample. Sequencing was performed on CD4+ or CD8+ T cells sorted from blood, taken in a trial of the OX40 agonist ivuxolimab. These receptors were taken from an adult with an advanced solid tumor such as melanoma, head and neck, liver or kidney cancer.

This chain links TRBV6-5 with TRBJ2-1; 11 nucleotides match TRBD2. Germline V gives CDR1 MNHEY, CDR2 SVGAGI. The CDR3 runs 15 residues. The V segment lost 5 bases and the J segment 2 bases; nucleotides outside the gene matches: 2. The CDR3 sequence is CASSLAGGTYNEQFF. DNA for the CDR3: TGTGCCAGCAGTCTAGCGGGAGGAACCTACAATGAGCAGTTCTTC.

The chain employs TRBV29-1 and TRBJ2-7, with TRBD2 matching over 13 bases. The germline CDR1 and CDR2 sequences are SQVTM and ANQGSEA. Germline trimming cut 5 bases from V and 5 bases from J; bases unmatched to any gene: 3. There are 13 residues in the CDR3. The CDR3 DNA follows: TGCAGCGTTAGACTAGCGGGAGGTCACGAGCAGTACTTC. Encoded protein: CSVRLAGGHEQYF.

The chain is built from TRBV30 and TRBJ2-5; a possible D gene is TRBD2 (5 bases). Trimming stripped 0 bases from V and 1 base from J, with 9 bases between. The CDR3 consists of 14 residues. Germline lookup yields CDR1 GTSNPN and CDR2 SVGIG (reference sequence). CDR3 nucleotide sequence: TGTGCCTGGAGTGTACGAGGAGGCCAAGAGACCCAGTACTTC. This sequence encodes CAWSVRGGQETQYF.

V gene TRBV10-3 combines with J gene TRBJ1-5, with 9 nucleotides matching TRBD1. Germline CDR1 is ENHRY and CDR2 is SYGVKD. V dropped 5 bases and J dropped 5; count of bases not matched to a gene: 7. The CDR3 loop spans 15 amino acids. CDR3 DNA: TGTGCCATCAGTACGGGACAGGGAAACGATCAGCCCCAGCATTTT. Its protein product is CAISTGQGNDQPQHF.

The chain couples TRBV15 to TRBJ2-5; D remains ambiguous. CDR3 length: 12 amino acids. V shed 0 bases and J shed 8 bases, with 7 bases lying between them. The germline gives CDR1 LNHNV, CDR2 YYDKDF (reference sequence). CDR3 sequence: CATSREDGTQYF. The DNA of the CDR3 is TGTGCCACCAGCAGAGAGGACGGTACCCAGTACTTC.

The chain is built from TRBV5-4 and TRBJ2-5; the match to TRBD1 covers 10 bases. The V gene end was trimmed by 1 base and the J gene end by 2 bases; junction bases not matched to a gene: 2. The length of the CDR3 is 15 residues. Germline V gene sequence: CDR1 SGHNT, CDR2 YYREEE (reference sequence). CDR3 protein: CASSLQDRGQETQYF. The CDR3 DNA is TGTGCCAGCAGCTTGCAGGACAGGGGGCAAGAGACCCAGTACTTC.

The chain has TRBV19 and TRBJ2-6; 8 nucleotides line up with TRBD1. J lost 0 bases, V lost 10 bases, and 5 bases had no gene match. The CDR3 covers 15 residues. Germline-derived CDR1 and CDR2 are LNHDA and SQIVND (reference sequence). The CDR3 DNA sequence: TGTGCCACCGACAGGGGTGGCTCTGGGGCCAACGTCCTGACTTTC. It codes for CATDRGGSGANVLTF.

The DNA of the CDR3 is TGCGCCAGCAGCGTCCGAGCGGCGAACACCGGGGAGCTGTTTTTT. Its protein product is CASSVRAANTGELFF. The chain recombines TRBV5-1 with TRBJ2-2; TRBD2 is a possible D gene (5 bases). Deletions cut 4 bases from V and 0 bases from J, with 10 bases between. Germline values: CDR1 SGHRS, CDR2 YFSETQ. CDR3 length equals 15 residues.

This chain links TRBV5-1 with TRBJ1-4, with 8 bases aligning to TRBD1. CDR1 and CDR2 from the germline V gene are SGHRS and YFSETQ. The CDR3 has 15 residues. J gave up 4 bases and V 3 bases, and 5 bases lay outside the gene matches. DNA for the CDR3: TGCGCCAGCAGCTCCAGGGGGCTTGGTAATGAAAAACTGTTTTTT. This codes for CASSSRGLGNEKLFF. Complete variable domain (other parts from reference TRBV5-1 and TRBJ1-4): KAGVTQTPRYLIKTRGQQVTLSCSPISGHRSVSWYQQTPGQGLQFLFEYFSETQRNKGNFPGRFSGRQFSNSRSEMNVSTLELGDSALYLCASSSRGLGNEKLFFGSGTQLSVL.

The chain has TRBV7-9 and TRBJ1-1; the D gene is possibly TRBD1 (5 bases). CDR1 and CDR2 from the germline V gene are SEHNR and FQNEAQ (reference sequence). Trimming left V 3 bases short and J 4 bases short, with 15 bases between. This CDR3 spans 15 amino acids. The CDR3 bases are TGTGCCAGCAGCTTCGACAGTTCCCTTTCCACTGAAGCTTTCTTT. This encodes CASSFDSSLSTEAFF.

This clone showed up just once. The genes are TRBV6-6 and TRBJ1-1; D is ambiguous. V dropped 2 bases and J dropped 11 bases, with 9 bases sitting between them. The CDR3 extends over 11 amino acids. Per the germline V gene, CDR1 is MNHNY and CDR2 is SVGAGI (reference sequence). The CDR3 DNA reads TGTGCCAGCAGTTACCCACCGAGGGCTTTCTTT. It encodes CASSYPPRAFF.

The V and J genes are TRBV7-3 and TRBJ2-2, with 7 bases matching TRBD1. There are 17 residues in the CDR3. Losses at the gene ends were 5 bases for V and 4 bases for J; bases not matched to a gene: 13. The germline gives CDR1 SGHTA, CDR2 FQGTGA. The CDR3 here is CASSTQTGPAGTGELFF. The CDR3 nucleotides read TGTGCCAGCAGCACACAGACAGGGCCTGCGGGCACCGGGGAGCTGTTTTTT.

This chain links TRBV19 with TRBJ2-7; TRBD2 might be the D (6 bases). The CDR3 consists of 15 residues. Between the trimmed V and J ends, which lost 5 bases and 0 bases, there was a span of 14 bases. Germline loops: CDR1 LNHDA, CDR2 SQIVND (reference sequence). CDR3 protein: CASSASGGYSYEQYF. The CDR3 bases are TGTGCCAGTAGTGCCTCCGGGGGATACTCCTACGAGCAGTACTTC.

CDR3 DNA: TGTGCCAGTTCGAGGGGAGGAGGGCGCGGGGCAGATACGCAGTATTTT. This codes for CASSRGGGRGADTQYF. The J gene is TRBJ2-3, the V gene TRBV19, with TRBD2 as a possible D gene (6 bases). Between the trimmed V and J ends, which lost 8 bases and 4 bases, there was a span of 22 bases. Germline V gene data show CDR1 as LNHDA and CDR2 as SQIVND (reference sequence). The CDR3 contains 16 residues.

V is TRBV2 and J is TRBJ1-5; 9 nucleotides match TRBD1. CDR1 and CDR2 (germline): SNHLY, FYNNEI. J was trimmed by 5 bases and V by 8 bases; bases with no gene match: 1. CDR3 length: 12 amino acids. Here the CDR3 DNA reads TGTGCCAGCCGGACAGGGGATCAGCCCCAGCATTTT. It encodes CASRTGDQPQHF. Looking up the rest from reference TRBV2 and TRBJ1-5 gives the full variable domain: EPEVTQTPSHQVTQMGQEVILRCVPISNHLYFYWYRQILGQKVEFLVSFYNNEISEKSEIFDDQFSVERPDGSNFTLKIRSTKLEDSAMYFCASRTGDQPQHFGDGTRLSIL.

The chain joins TRBV5-1 to TRBJ1-1, with 10 bases that match TRBD1. This CDR3 has 13 residues. Germline-derived CDR1 and CDR2 are SGHRS and YFSETQ. The J segment lost 5 bases and the V segment lost 4 bases, leaving 2 bases of the junction unmatched. The CDR3 region is CASSRGQGTEAFF. Written as DNA, the CDR3 is TGCGCCAGCAGCCGGGGACAGGGGACTGAAGCTTTCTTT.

The V and J genes are TRBV29-1 and TRBJ2-1; D assignment may be TRBD1 or TRBD2 (5 bases each). V was clipped by 1 base and J by 2 bases, with 6 bases between them. The germline V gene encodes CDR1 SQVTM and CDR2 ANQGSEA. The CDR3 is made up of 13 amino acids. In DNA form, the CDR3 reads TGCAGCGTTGAAGGGGGGACCTACAATGAGCAGTTCTTC. It encodes CSVEGGTYNEQFF.

This chain connects TRBV13 to TRBJ2-1; D ambiguous. The CDR3 length is 13 residues. Looked up from germline, CDR1 is PRHDT and CDR2 is FYEKMQ (reference sequence). V shed 5 bases and J shed 7 bases, with 12 bases lying between them. The CDR3 spells CASSPQIGNEQFF. CDR3 coding DNA: TGTGCCAGCAGCCCCCAAATAGGGAATGAGCAGTTCTTC.

With regard to this clone: This specimen includes other DNA sequences encoding the same CDR3. The chain is built from TRBV30 and TRBJ2-2, with TRBD1 as a possible D gene (5 bases). Trimming shortened V by 3 bases and J by 4 bases, and 12 bases separated the two germline ends. CDR3 size: 14 residues. Germline CDR1 and CDR2: GTSNPN and SVGIG (reference sequence). CDR3 sequence: CAWSIRVGTGELFF. DNA of the CDR3: TGTGCCTGGAGCATCAGGGTTGGCACCGGGGAGCTGTTTTTT.

The gene calls are TRBV4-2 and TRBJ2-7, with D perhaps matching TRBD2 (6 bases). CDR1 is LGHNA and CDR2 is YNFKEQ in the germline V gene. Trimming took 4 bases from V and 3 from J, leaving 10 bases between them. This CDR3 spans 13 amino acids. CDR3 DNA sequence: TGTGCCAGCAGCCGTGGGGAGGTCTACGAGCAGTACTTC. It specifies CASSRGEVYEQYF.